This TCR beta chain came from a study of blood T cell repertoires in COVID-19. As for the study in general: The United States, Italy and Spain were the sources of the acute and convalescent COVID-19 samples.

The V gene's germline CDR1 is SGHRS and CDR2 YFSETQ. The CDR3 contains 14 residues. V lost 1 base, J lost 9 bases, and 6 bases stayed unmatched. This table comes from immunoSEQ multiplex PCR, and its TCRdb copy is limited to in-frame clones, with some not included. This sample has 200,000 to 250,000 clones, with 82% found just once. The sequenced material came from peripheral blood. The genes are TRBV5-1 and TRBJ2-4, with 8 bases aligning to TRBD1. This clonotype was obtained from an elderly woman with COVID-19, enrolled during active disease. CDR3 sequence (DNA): TGCGCCAGCAGCTTGTCGACAGGGGAAATCATTCAGTACTTC. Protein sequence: CASSLSTGEIIQYF.